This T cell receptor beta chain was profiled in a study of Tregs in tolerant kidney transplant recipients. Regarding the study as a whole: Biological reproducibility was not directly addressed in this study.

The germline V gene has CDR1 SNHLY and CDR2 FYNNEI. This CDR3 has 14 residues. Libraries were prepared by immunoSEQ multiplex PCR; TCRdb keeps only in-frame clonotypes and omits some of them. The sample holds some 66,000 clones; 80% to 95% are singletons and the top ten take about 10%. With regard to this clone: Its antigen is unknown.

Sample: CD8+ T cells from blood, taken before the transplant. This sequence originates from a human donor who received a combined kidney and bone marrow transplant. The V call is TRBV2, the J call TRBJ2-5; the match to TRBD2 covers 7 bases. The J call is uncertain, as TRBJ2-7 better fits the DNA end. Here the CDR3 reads CATSTSQSSYEQYF. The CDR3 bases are TGTGCCACCTCGACTAGCCAGAGCTCCTACGAGCAGTACTTC.